This T cell receptor (beta chain) was documented in a study of blood T cell repertoires in COVID-19. Study as a whole: PBMCs, B-cell-depleted T cells, or T cells provided the cDNA or gDNA that made up the material.

Authors' methods: Estimated nucleated cell counts came from reference gene primer amplification. The table came from immunoSEQ multiplex PCR; TCRdb's copy has only in-frame clones and leaves some out. V and J calls and clone size are copied from that table; D and trimming were computed from the DNA. The sample lists about 360,000 clones, over 65% seen once, with around 1% in the top ten. The CDR3 sequence is 13 residues long. The ends were cut back, 6 bases at V and 4 bases at J, with 10 bases in the middle. Per the germline V gene, CDR1 is MNHEY and CDR2 is SVGAGI. The sequenced material came from peripheral blood. The rearrangement links TRBV6-5 to TRBJ1-3; D is perhaps TRBD1 (5 bases). This TCR derives from a human donor with acute or convalescent COVID-19. The donor label of this sample is uncertain. CDR3 DNA sequence: TGTGCCAGCAGCCAGGGTCCGGGAAACACCATATATTTT. Its translation: CASSQGPGNTIYF.